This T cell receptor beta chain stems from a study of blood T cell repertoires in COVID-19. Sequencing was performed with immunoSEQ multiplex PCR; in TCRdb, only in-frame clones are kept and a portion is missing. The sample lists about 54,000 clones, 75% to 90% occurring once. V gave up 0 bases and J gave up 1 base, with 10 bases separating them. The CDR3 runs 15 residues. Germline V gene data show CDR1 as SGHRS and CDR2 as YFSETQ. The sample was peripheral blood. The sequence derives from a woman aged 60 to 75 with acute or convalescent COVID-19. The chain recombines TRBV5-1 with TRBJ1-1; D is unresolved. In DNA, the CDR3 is TGCGCCAGCAGCTTGGGTGACTTACCGAACACTGAAGCTTTCTTT. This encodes CASSLGDLPNTEAFF.